This T cell receptor beta chain was found in a study of vaccination and CD4 T cells after COVID-19. Study at large: Two of the convalescents were Hispanic, and convalescents were six males and four females.

At the Johns Hopkins FTIC core, DNA taken from cultured CD4+ T cells was sequenced by way of the Oncomine TCR Beta short-read assay. Genomic DNA extraction was carried out from cultured CD4+ T cells. One entry per CDR3 protein results from TCRdb running MiXCR on the PCR reads. The repertoire holds 7,600 or so distinct CDR3 sequences, with under 25% as singletons. The sample holds a few counts of this clonotype. Its antigen is not known. This CDR3 region has 16 residues. V was clipped by 6 bases and J by 0 bases; unmatched bases: 5. Germline V gives CDR1 DFQATT, CDR2 SNEGSKA (reference sequence). Treatment in this sample: 10-day PBMC culture with coronavirus spike peptide pools or control peptides (ViraFEST assay). Both day 3 and day 7 involved replacing half of the medium with fresh IL-2 medium.

The V gene is TRBV20-1, the J gene TRBJ2-2; 12 bases are shared with TRBD2. The receptor comes from a human donor who had recovered from COVID-19. Sequenced here: CD4+ T cells from blood, cultured in vitro, sampled after SARS-CoV-2 vaccination. DNA for the CDR3: TGCAGTGCCTCGGGACTAGCGGGCGCGAACACCGGGGAGCTGTTTTTT. It is translated as CSASGLAGANTGELFF.